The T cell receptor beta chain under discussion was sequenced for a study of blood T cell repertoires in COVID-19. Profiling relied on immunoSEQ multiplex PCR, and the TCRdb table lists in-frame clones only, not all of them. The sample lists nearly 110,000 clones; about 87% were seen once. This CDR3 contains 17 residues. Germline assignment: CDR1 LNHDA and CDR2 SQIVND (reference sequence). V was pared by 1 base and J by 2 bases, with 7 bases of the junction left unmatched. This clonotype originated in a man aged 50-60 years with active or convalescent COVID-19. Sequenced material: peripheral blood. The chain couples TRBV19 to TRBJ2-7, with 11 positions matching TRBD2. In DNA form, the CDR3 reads TGTGCCAGTAGTATAGCCTTCCCACTAGCGGGGGCCTACGAGCAGTACTTC. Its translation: CASSIAFPLAGAYEQYF.